This T cell receptor beta chain was found in a study of blood T cell repertoires in COVID-19. The table came from immunoSEQ multiplex PCR; TCRdb's copy has only in-frame clones and leaves some out. This sample has tens of thousands of clones; over 75% occur once, and the top ten carry roughly 2.4%. Germline CDR1 is SGHRS and CDR2 is YFSETQ. This CDR3 has 15 residues. V was shortened by 9 bases and J by 2 bases, with 15 bases between the two germline ends. Sample: peripheral blood. This chain connects TRBV5-1 to TRBJ2-6; no clear D. The receptor comes from a human donor in a cohort sampled during active COVID-19. The CDR3 sequence: CATNLGVAGANVLTF. The CDR3 DNA reads TGCGCCACCAACCTAGGAGTAGCTGGGGCCAACGTCCTGACTTTC.